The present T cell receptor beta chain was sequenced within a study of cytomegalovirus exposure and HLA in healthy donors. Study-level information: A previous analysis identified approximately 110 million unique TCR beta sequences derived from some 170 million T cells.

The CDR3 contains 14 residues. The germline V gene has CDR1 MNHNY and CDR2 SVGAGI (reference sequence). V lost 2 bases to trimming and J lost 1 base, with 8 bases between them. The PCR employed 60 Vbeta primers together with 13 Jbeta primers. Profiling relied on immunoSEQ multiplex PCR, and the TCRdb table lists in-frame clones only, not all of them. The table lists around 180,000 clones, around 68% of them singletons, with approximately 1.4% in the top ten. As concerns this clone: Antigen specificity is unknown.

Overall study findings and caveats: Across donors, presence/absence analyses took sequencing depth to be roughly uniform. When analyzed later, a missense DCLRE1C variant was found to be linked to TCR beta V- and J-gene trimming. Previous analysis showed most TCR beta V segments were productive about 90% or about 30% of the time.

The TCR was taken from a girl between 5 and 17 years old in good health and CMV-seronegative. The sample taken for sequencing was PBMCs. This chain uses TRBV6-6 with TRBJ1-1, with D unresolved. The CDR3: CASSYEGSNTEAFF. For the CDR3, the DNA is TGTGCCAGCAGTTACGAGGGATCGAACACTGAAGCTTTCTTT.